One TCR beta chain is described in this entry. What it recognizes is unknown. This sample is drawn from a study of T-cell memory formation after mild COVID-19. The authors produced TCR alpha and TCR beta cDNA libraries with sample barcodes and UMIs by 5'RACE using constant-segment primers. A single record per CDR3 protein comes from TCRdb applying MiXCR to the 5' RACE reads. The table shows about 340,000 distinct CDR3 sequences, with more than 20% occurring only once. Study-wide results and limits: Contracting clones from day 15 to 85 showed balanced CD4/CD8; later expanders favored CD4+. Contracting CD4+ clones were located mainly in CM and EM, and CD8+ clones in EMRA. Pre-infection memory contained some responding clones, which suggested that cross-reactive memory had joined.

This TCR was recovered from an adult woman who had mild COVID-19 (a few samples of this study predate the infection). Cell type and time point are not known. Sequencing was performed on PBMCs or a T cell subset sorted from them (not recorded which).

In nucleotides, the CDR3 is TGCGCCAGCAGTGAGCCCAGACACCGGGGGCGAGGTGTTGCCAAAAACATTCAGTACTTC. The encoded protein is CASSEPRHRGRGVAKNIQYF. V is TRBV10-1 and J is TRBJ2-4; D possibly matches TRBD1 or TRBD2 (6 bases each). The V end was cut by 2 bases, the J end by 1 base, with 24 bases between. The CDR3 runs 20 residues. Germline-derived CDR1 and CDR2 are WNHNN and SYGVQD (reference sequence).